A selection of T cell receptor beta chains follows, all from one sample in a study of a mutant IDH1 vaccine in newly diagnosed glioma. Only in-frame clones appear in the TCRdb table, and some are missing; sequencing was by immunoSEQ multiplex PCR. The sample lists around 26,000 clones; 90% to 95% were seen once. This sample comprised PBMCs, obtained from a glioma patient treated with radiotherapy, temozolomide or both. All receptors derive from a man in his forties or fifties with glioma. CDR3s include the opening cysteine and the closing phenylalanine or tryptophan. The order of the fields is clone size, J gene, D gene, V gene, CDR3 DNA, CDR3 protein. D genes are given only for firm matches. Size is stated for part of the rows, as once, few or many counts, or as a class when the clone is expanded.

>once|TRBJ2-3|TRBD2|TRBV5-6
TGTGCCAGCAGCTTTGGGACTAGCCGCACAGATACGCAGTATTTT
CASSFGTSRTDTQYF
>NA|TRBJ1-6|TRBD1|TRBV30
TGTGCCTGGAGTGTACAGGGGGCTGGGTCACCCCTCCACTTT
CAWSVQGAGSPLHF
>NA|TRBJ2-7|NA|TRBV19
TGTGCCAGTAGTTTCCAGACGGAGCAGTACTTC
CASSFQTEQYF
>NA|TRBJ2-7|NA|TRBV5-4
TGTGCCAGCAGCAACGGAGGCGAGCAGTACTTC
CASSNGGEQYF
>few|TRBJ2-1|NA|TRBV10-3
TGTGCCATCAGTGTGTTGGGGGGATTAGAGCAGTTCTTC
CAISVLGGLEQFF
>NA|TRBJ2-7|TRBD1|TRBV13
TGTGCCAGCAGCCCCGGGGACAGCTACTACGAGCAGTACTTC
CASSPGDSYYEQYF
>NA|TRBJ1-1|NA|TRBV11-2
TGTGCCAGCAGCCCTCTGAGGACAGTGAACACTGAAGCTTTCTTT
CASSPLRTVNTEAFF
>NA|TRBJ2-1|TRBD2|TRBV5-8
TGTGCCAGCAGCTTGAAAGGACTAGCGGGGGGGAGCTCCTACAATGAGCAGTTCTTC
CASSLKGLAGGSSYNEQFF
>NA|TRBJ2-7|NA|TRBV5-4
TGTGCCAGCAGCCCGGACGGGGGACACGGGACCTACGAGCAGTACTTC
CASSPDGGHGTYEQYF
>NA|TRBJ2-7|TRBD1|TRBV4-3
TGCGCCAGCAGCCAAGCCGGGACAGGGTTTTACGAGCAGTACTTC
CASSQAGTGFYEQYF
>NA|TRBJ1-5|NA|TRBV5-5
TGTGCCAGCAGCTTGGACTGGGGCTCTAGCAATCAGCCCCAGCATTTT
CASSLDWGSSNQPQHF
>NA|TRBJ2-1|NA|TRBV19
TGTGCCACCCAACCGGGAACCTACAATGAGCAGTTCTTC
CATQPGTYNEQFF
>NA|TRBJ2-1|TRBD2|TRBV11-2
TGTGCCAGCAGCGGAGGACTAGCGGGGGGGGAAAGCTCCTACAATGAGCAGTTCTTC
CASSGGLAGGESSYNEQFF
>NA|TRBJ2-1|NA|TRBV27
TGTGCCAGCAGTTTAGTGGCGGTCAATGAGCAGTTCTTC
CASSLVAVNEQFF
>NA|TRBJ2-3|NA|TRBV6-5
TGTGCCAGCAAAGGGCGGGGTACGCAGTATTTT
CASKGRGTQYF
>NA|TRBJ1-1|NA|TRBV5-1
TGCGCCAGCAGCCCCCCGACTGGAGGAGGGTCTGAAGCTTTCTTT
CASSPPTGGGSEAFF
>NA|TRBJ1-1|NA|TRBV4-1
TGCGCCAGCAGCCAAGATAACAGAGAAGCTTTCTTT
CASSQDNREAFF
>NA|TRBJ1-6|TRBD1|TRBV7-2
TGTGCCAGCAGCTCTGGGCCGGGACAGGGGAATTCACCCCTCCACTTT
CASSSGPGQGNSPLHF
>NA|TRBJ2-7|TRBD1|TRBV30
TGTGCCTGGACCGGGACAGACTCCTACGAGCAGTACTTC
CAWTGTDSYEQYF
>NA|TRBJ1-1|TRBD1|TRBV6-6
TGTGCCAGCAACCTCCTGACAGGGCTGAACACTGAAGCTTTCTTT
CASNLLTGLNTEAFF
>NA|TRBJ1-1|NA|TRBV9
TGTGCCAGCAGCGTAGGACGAGGGCAGACTGAAGCTTTCTTT
CASSVGRGQTEAFF
>NA|TRBJ2-1|NA|TRBV7-2
TGTGCCAGCAGCTCCGACGGGGAGAATGAGCAGTTCTTC
CASSSDGENEQFF
>NA|TRBJ1-2|NA|TRBV30
TGTGCCTGGGGATCTGGCTACACCTTC
CAWGSGYTF
>NA|TRBJ2-7|NA|TRBV2
TGTGCCAGCAGTCCCACCTACGAGCAGTACTTC
CASSPTYEQYF
>NA|TRBJ1-4|NA|TRBV18
TGTGCCAGCTCACCAGACGCAACTAATGAAAAACTGTTTTTT
CASSPDATNEKLFF
>NA|TRBJ1-1|NA|TRBV7-3
TGTGCCAGCAGCACCCGGGGGCCTGGGACTGAAGCTTTCTTT
CASSTRGPGTEAFF
>once|TRBJ2-3|NA|TRBV4-2
TGTGCCAGCAGCCACCCATTCCCCTCGGAGGTGAGCACAGATACGCAGTATTTT
CASSHPFPSEVSTDTQYF
>NA|TRBJ1-1|NA|TRBV30
TGTGCAATTGTGGGGGGATCGAACACTGAAGCTTTCTTT
CAIVGGSNTEAFF
>NA|TRBJ2-7|NA|TRBV18
TGTGCCAGCTCGCTCGACTTTGGTGCCGAGCAGTACTTC
CASSLDFGAEQYF
>once|TRBJ2-7|NA|TRBV7-3
TGTGCCAGCAGCTCACAACCGAGCTACGAGCAGTACTTC
CASSSQPSYEQYF
>NA|TRBJ1-5|NA|TRBV27
TGTGCCAGCGCCGGGGGTCTCAATCAGCCCCAGCATTTT
CASAGGLNQPQHF
>few|TRBJ1-3|NA|TRBV19
TGTGCCAGTAGTATAGCAAGGGGAAACACCATATATTTT
CASSIARGNTIYF
>once|TRBJ2-1|NA|TRBV9
TGTGCCAGCAGCCAGAGTGGGGGGCTGTCCTACAATGAGCAGTTCTTC
CASSQSGGLSYNEQFF
>NA|TRBJ1-1|NA|TRBV5-1
TGCGCCAGCAGCTTGGTGGGGTGGGCGAACACTGAAGCTTTCTTT
CASSLVGWANTEAFF
>NA|TRBJ1-1|NA|TRBV30
TGTGCCTGGAGCGCGGACAGGAACACTGAAGCTTTCTTT
CAWSADRNTEAFF
>NA|TRBJ2-5|TRBD2|TRBV7-6
TGTGCCAGCAGCCGAATTCATGGACTAGCGGGGGGGGAGACCCAGTACTTC
CASSRIHGLAGGETQYF
>NA|TRBJ1-3|NA|TRBV7-2
TGTGCCAGCAGCTTAGTCGGGGGCTCTGGAAACACCATATATTTT
CASSLVGGSGNTIYF
>NA|TRBJ2-1|NA|TRBV4-1
TGCGCCAGCAGCCAAGATGTGCAGGGGAATGAGCAGTTCTTC
CASSQDVQGNEQFF
>NA|TRBJ1-4|NA|TRBV7-9
TGTGCCAGCAGCCCCTCGAGTTATGATGAAAAACTGTTTTTT
CASSPSSYDEKLFF
>few|TRBJ2-3|NA|TRBV6-1
TGTGCCAGCAGTGATATAGCCGCAGATACGCAGTATTTT
CASSDIAADTQYF
>NA|TRBJ2-5|TRBD2|TRBV27
TGTGCCAGCAGGGAGCGGGGGGGGTTTGAGACCCAGTACTTC
CASRERGGFETQYF
>NA|TRBJ1-1|NA|TRBV27
TGTGCCAGCAGTTTATTAGACGGCACTGAAGCTTTCTTT
CASSLLDGTEAFF
>NA|TRBJ1-1|NA|TRBV19
TGTGCCAGTAGTATGGTGGGGGGAACGGCTGAAGCTTTCTTT
CASSMVGGTAEAFF
>NA|TRBJ1-1|NA|TRBV30
TGTGCCGCCCCTGGGCGGGGCTCGATTGGGTCTTTCTTT
CAAPGRGSIGSFF
>NA|TRBJ2-5|NA|TRBV7-8
TGTGCCAGCAGTCCGATGGACAGAAAAGAGACCCAGTACTTC
CASSPMDRKETQYF
>NA|TRBJ2-7|TRBD2|TRBV9
TGTGCCAGCAGCCCTCACTTGACTAGCGGGACCCACGAGCAGTACTTC
CASSPHLTSGTHEQYF